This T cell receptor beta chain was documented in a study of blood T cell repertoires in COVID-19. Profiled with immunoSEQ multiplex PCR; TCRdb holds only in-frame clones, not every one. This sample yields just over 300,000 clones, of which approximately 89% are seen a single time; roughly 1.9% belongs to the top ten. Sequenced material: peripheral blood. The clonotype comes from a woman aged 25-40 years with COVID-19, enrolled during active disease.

The CDR3 sequence: CASSYSTGDWTEAFF. Written as DNA, the CDR3 is TGTGCCAGCAGTTACTCGACCGGTGACTGGACTGAAGCTTTCTTT. This rearrangement joins TRBV6-5 to TRBJ1-1; D ambiguous. The germline V gene has CDR1 MNHEY and CDR2 SVGAGI. Trimming took off 0 bases at V and 5 bases at J, with 13 bases between the two ends. The length of the CDR3 is 15 residues.